The next 24 T cell receptor beta chains were all read from a single sample in a study of naive and memory T cell subsets. The study's findings and limits: A few larger clonotypes appeared in naive repertoires, especially CD8, possibly memory cells re-expressing CD45RA.

An equimolar mix of two oligonucleotides served as the beta constant-region primer for TRBC1 and TRBC2. Nested alpha and beta constant-region primers with the SP2 primer drove four PCR rounds on ligated cDNA. TCRdb reprocessed the UMI-ligation and nested PCR reads with MiXCR, giving one entry per CDR3 protein. In the table there are 150,000 or so distinct CDR3 sequences, approximately 24% of which are singletons. These receptors' targets are unknown. Sequencing used naive CD4+ T cells from blood. These receptors all come from a human donor in good health.

This clonotype turned up a few times. The chain links TRBV3-1 to TRBJ1-5; TRBD1 is a possible D gene (5 bases). CDR1 LGHDT and CDR2 YNNKEL come from the germline V gene (reference sequence). V dropped 4 bases and J dropped 7 bases, with 11 bases sitting between them. This CDR3 is 13 amino acids long. The CDR3: CASSRWGRQPQHF. The CDR3 region has the DNA TGTGCCAGCAGCCGGTGGGGCCGGCAGCCCCAGCATTTT.

There are many counts of this clonotype. This sequence joins TRBV6-6 and TRBJ2-3, with TRBD1 as a possible D gene (6 bases). V lost 5 bases, J lost 1 base, and 16 bases lay in between. Germline CDR1 MNHNY, CDR2 SVGAGI (reference sequence). CDR3 length equals 16 residues. DNA of the CDR3: TGTGCCAGCAGTGGCCAGGGGCTCGGCGGCACAGATACGCAGTATTTT. As protein: CASSGQGLGGTDTQYF.

This clonotype was counted a few times. The chain is built from TRBV28 and TRBJ1-5; 7 bases agree with TRBD1. V lost 5 bases, J lost 2 bases, and 6 bases stayed unmatched. This CDR3 comprises 15 residues. The germline V gene has CDR1 MDHEN and CDR2 SYDVKM. For the CDR3, the DNA is TGTGCCAGCAGTCCTCTCGACAGGGGCAATCAGCCCCAGCATTTT. This gives the protein CASSPLDRGNQPQHF.

The chain combines TRBV14 with TRBJ2-1, with 7 nucleotides matching TRBD2. There are 16 residues in the CDR3. The germline V gene has CDR1 SGHDN and CDR2 FVKESK. After removal of 6 bases from V and 9 bases from J, the junction contained 17 bases not matched to a gene. CDR3 amino acids: CASSMETSPQRFEQFF. CDR3 nucleotides: TGTGCCAGCAGTATGGAGACTAGCCCCCAGAGGTTTGAGCAGTTCTTC.

This clonotype was counted a few times. The chain carries TRBV6-5 and TRBJ2-7; 11 positions match TRBD1. Germline CDR1 MNHEY, CDR2 SVGAGI. The CDR3 has 16 amino acids. Unmatched junction bases numbered 13, after V lost 6 bases and J lost 6 bases. As DNA, the CDR3 is TGTGCCAGCAGGCCCGGACAGGGGGCGTTCTCGGGCGAGCAGTACTTC. Amino acid sequence: CASRPGQGAFSGEQYF.

This clonotype has at least ten counts. CDR3 in amino acids: CASSPSLAGVSNEQFF. The CDR3 DNA sequence: TGTGCCAGCAGCCCTTCTCTAGCGGGAGTAAGCAATGAGCAGTTCTTC. V gene TRBV7-8 combines with J gene TRBJ2-1; 10 bases fit TRBD2. The CDR3 has 16 amino acids. The trim removed 5 bases at V and 6 bases at J, leaving 10 bases unmatched. The germline CDR1 and CDR2 sequences are SGHVS and FQNEAQ.

This clonotype showed up just a few times. The V gene is TRBV4-3, the J gene TRBJ2-7; 8 nucleotides line up with TRBD2. V lost 4 bases and J lost 3; bases outside the gene matches: 2. Germline V gene lookup returns CDR1 LGHNA and CDR2 YSLEER. This CDR3 has 13 residues. CDR3 loop: CASSRGTSYEQYF. CDR3 sequence (DNA): TGCGCCAGCAGCCGTGGGACTAGCTACGAGCAGTACTTC.

The rearrangement links TRBV20-1 to TRBJ1-1; the D is unclear. V dropped 0 bases and J dropped 0 bases, with 11 bases sitting between them. This CDR3 region has 15 residues. Germline V gene data show CDR1 as DFQATT and CDR2 as SNEGSKA (reference sequence). For the CDR3, the DNA is TGCAGTGCTAGAGAAAGTAGGGCCCTGAACACTGAAGCTTTCTTT. It encodes CSARESRALNTEAFF.

V usage is TRBV7-9 and J usage is TRBJ2-2, with TRBD2 identical over 8 bases. This CDR3 is built from 15 residues. V shed 8 bases, J shed 0 bases, and the junction held 5 bases outside the gene matches. The germline V gene encodes CDR1 SEHNR and CDR2 FQNEAQ (reference sequence). The CDR3: CASVKLAANTGELFF. CDR3 DNA: TGTGCCAGCGTGAAACTAGCGGCGAACACCGGGGAGCTGTTTTTT.

In its sample, this clonotype was seen many times. This chain connects TRBV11-2 to TRBJ2-5; D is perhaps TRBD1 (6 bases). V was shortened by 3 bases and J by 1 base, with 18 bases between the two germline ends. The CDR3 is made up of 17 amino acids. Germline V gives CDR1 SGHAT, CDR2 FQNNGV. The CDR3 loop reads CASSFRGTFVSQETQYF. CDR3 DNA sequence: TGTGCCAGCAGCTTCAGAGGGACATTCGTAAGCCAAGAGACCCAGTACTTC.

The gene calls are TRBV19 and TRBJ2-3; 14 bases are a match to TRBD2. Germline V gene lookup returns CDR1 LNHDA and CDR2 SQIVND (reference sequence). V gave up 5 bases and J gave up 4 bases; unmatched junction bases: 8. This CDR3 has 17 amino acids. The CDR3 loop is CASSLWGLAGVPDTQYF. For the CDR3, the DNA is TGTGCCAGTAGTCTCTGGGGACTAGCGGGAGTTCCAGATACGCAGTATTTT.

Only a few counts were recorded for this clonotype. The chain carries TRBV20-1 and TRBJ1-6; 8 bases fit TRBD1. The V and J ends lost 3 bases and 7 bases, in that order; junction bases with no gene match: 5. Germline CDR1 is DFQATT and CDR2 is SNEGSKA (reference sequence). This CDR3 spans 14 amino acids. The DNA for the CDR3 is TGCAGTGCTAGTGGACAGGGAAAAAATTCACCCCTCCACTTT. It translates to CSASGQGKNSPLHF.

This clonotype was seen more than once but under ten times. This chain joins TRBV30 and TRBJ2-7; D gene unclear. Trimming stripped 5 bases from V and 6 bases from J, with 8 bases between. The CDR3 has 10 amino acids. Germline CDR1 GTSNPN, CDR2 SVGIG (reference sequence). The CDR3 protein is CAWGFREQYF. CDR3 bases: TGTGCCTGGGGGTTTCGCGAGCAGTACTTC. The whole variable domain, filled in from reference TRBV30 and TRBJ2-7, reads SQTIHQWPATLVQPVGSPLSLECTVEGTSNPNLYWYRQAAGRGLQLLFYSVGIGQISSEVPQNLSASRPQDRQFILSSKKLLLSDSGFYLCAWGFREQYFGPGTRLTVT.

This clonotype has a single count. A junction boundary mismatches the germline segment, possibly from a read error. The J gene is TRBJ2-5, the V gene TRBV6-7; D gene ambiguous. TRBV6-7 is annotated as an ORF whose role is uncertain. This CDR3 is 15 amino acids long. The CDR3 DNA sequence: TGTGCCAGCCGTTACCCCACGGGCAGTCAAGAGACCCAGTACTTC. Amino acid sequence: CASRYPTGSQETQYF.

As concerns this clonotype: Without the conserved terminal phenylalanine or tryptophan, this CDR3 likely stems from a read error. The V call is TRBV6-2 or TRBV6-3, the J call TRBJ2-3, with D perhaps matching TRBD2 (6 bases). CDR1 and CDR2 (germline): MNHEY, SVGEGT. V was clipped by 6 bases and J by 4 bases, with 8 bases between them. CDR3 length equals 12 residues. The CDR3 nucleotides are TGTGCCAGCAGCGGGAGAGCAGATACGCAGTATTTG. It is translated as CASSGRADTQYL.

This clonotype showed up just once. The genes are TRBV7-6 and TRBJ2-7; D perhaps matches TRBD1 (6 bases). The CDR3 is 15 residues long. Germline CDR1 SGHVS, CDR2 FNYEAQ. Trimming left V 2 bases short and J 3 bases short, with 14 bases between. The CDR3 nucleotides are TGTGCCAGCAGCTTAAATCCGACAGGAAACTACGAGCAGTACTTC. Translated: CASSLNPTGNYEQYF.

This rearrangement joins TRBV3-1 to TRBJ1-6; 11 nucleotides match TRBD1. From germline, CDR1 is LGHDT and CDR2 YNNKEL (reference sequence). V gave up 4 bases and J gave up 9 bases; unmatched junction bases: 5. The CDR3 is made up of 15 amino acids. The CDR3 nucleotides are TGTGCCAGCAGCCCCTGGACAGGGGGCAGTTCACCCCTCCACTTT. Amino acids: CASSPWTGGSSPLHF.

There are a few counts of this clonotype. This chain connects TRBV3-1 to TRBJ2-3; maybe TRBD2 (6 bases). The CDR3 spans 16 residues. CDR1 is LGHDT, CDR2 YNNKEL, per germline (reference sequence). Trimming cost V 3 bases and J 4 bases, with 17 bases left between them. The CDR3 region is CASSHASGFESDTQYF. In DNA form, the CDR3 reads TGTGCCAGCAGCCACGCAAGCGGGTTCGAGTCAGATACGCAGTATTTT.

The rearrangement links TRBV7-2 to TRBJ1-2, with TRBD1 identical over 7 bases. The CDR3 is 14 amino acids. Trimming took 3 bases from V and 2 from J; bases not matched to a gene: 3. The V gene's germline CDR1 is SGHTA and CDR2 FQGNSA. For the CDR3, the DNA is TGTGCCAGCAGCTTGGCAGGGGGGAACTATGGCTACACCTTC. This translates into CASSLAGGNYGYTF.

The J gene is TRBJ1-4, the V gene TRBV10-2, with 9 bases lining up with TRBD1. V lost 5 bases to trimming and J lost 7 bases; unmatched junction nucleotides: 8. In germline, CDR1 is WSHSY, CDR2 SAAADI. The CDR3 covers 15 residues. The CDR3 reads CASSPTRTGVEKLFF. CDR3 bases: TGCGCCAGCAGTCCTACCCGGACAGGGGTTGAAAAACTGTTTTTT.

The rearrangement links TRBV7-2 to TRBJ2-3; D remains unclear. There are 15 residues in the CDR3. CDR1 and CDR2 (germline): SGHTA, FQGNSA. Trimming removed 4 bases from V and 0 bases from J, with 11 bases in between. The CDR3 here is CASSSQDFSTDTQYF. CDR3 DNA sequence: TGTGCCAGCAGCTCCCAAGACTTTAGCACAGATACGCAGTATTTT.

This chain connects TRBV20-1 to TRBJ2-1, with 8 bases lining up with TRBD2. The germline V gene encodes CDR1 DFQATT and CDR2 SNEGSKA (reference sequence). V trimming: 7 bases; J trimming: 6 bases; junction bases outside the gene matches: 11. The CDR3 sequence is 14 residues long. CDR3 region: CSVNGRASGNEQFF. The CDR3 coding sequence is TGCAGTGTAAACGGGAGGGCTAGCGGCAATGAGCAGTTCTTC.

The rearrangement joins TRBV9 to TRBJ1-5; the D is unclear. Germline CDR1 is SGDLS and CDR2 is YYNGEE. Trimming left V 4 bases short and J 4 bases short, with 9 bases between. This CDR3 contains 13 residues. CDR3: CASSPDTNQPQHF. CDR3 nucleotides: TGTGCCAGCAGCCCAGATACGAATCAGCCCCAGCATTTT.

This clonotype was counted many times. The rearrangement links TRBV12-3 or TRBV12-4 to TRBJ2-2, with 12 bases fitting TRBD2. J gave up 7 bases and V 5 bases, and 2 bases lay outside the gene matches. The CDR3 sequence is 14 residues long. The CDR3 spells CASSPLAGGGELFF. The CDR3, as DNA: TGTGCCAGCAGTCCACTAGCGGGAGGCGGGGAGCTGTTTTTT.